This T cell receptor beta chain appears in the sequencing data of a study of CD8 T cells in Susac syndrome. Points on this clonotype: Its antigen is unidentified.

Random hexamers were used to reverse transcribe an amount of roughly 0.5 to 1 ug RNA. One entry per CDR3 protein results from TCRdb running MiXCR on the immunoSEQ multiplex PCR reads. In the table there are approximately 190,000 distinct CDR3 sequences, about 91% of which are singletons. Study outcomes and limitations: That the number of individuals in its TCR sequencing and HLA analysis was relatively small was acknowledged by the study.

CDR3 length: 16 amino acids. V lost 4 bases and J lost 0, with 13 bases in between. Germline assignment: CDR1 DFQATT and CDR2 SNEGSKA (reference sequence). The TCR sequence derives from a human donor with Susac syndrome. This chain joins TRBV20-1 and TRBJ2-6; D is unclear. Source material: CD4+ T cells from PBMCs. The CDR3 loop reads CSATTQLSSGANVLTF. DNA for the CDR3: TGCAGTGCTACTACACAGCTGAGCTCTGGGGCCAACGTCCTGACTTTC.